This T cell receptor (beta chain) is drawn from a study of OX40 agonist ivuxolimab in advanced cancers. In the study overall: A partial response was reached by three patients: one with hepatocellular carcinoma and two with cutaneous melanoma. The study, taken as a whole, reports: Expanded clones belonging to CD8+ T cells outnumbered, on average, those of CD4+.

Libraries were prepared by immunoSEQ multiplex PCR; TCRdb keeps only in-frame clonotypes and omits some of them. The table includes 85,000 to 120,000 clones, approximately 90% detected once. Trimming cost V 2 bases and J 8 bases; bases outside gene matches: 1. The germline V gene encodes CDR1 MNHEY and CDR2 SVGAGI. The CDR3 totals 13 residues. Patients who had autoimmune disease history or got systemic immunosuppression were left out. Note on this clone: Its target is unknown.

The origin of this receptor is an adult with an advanced solid tumor such as melanoma, head and neck, liver or kidney cancer. The sample consisted of CD4+ or CD8+ T cells sorted from blood, taken in a trial of the OX40 agonist ivuxolimab. The chain joins TRBV6-5 to TRBJ2-1; 9 positions agree with TRBD1. In DNA form, the CDR3 reads TGTGCCAGCAGTTACGGGACAGGGTATGAGCAGTTCTTC. It is translated as CASSYGTGYEQFF.